These 32 T cell receptor beta chains were sequenced from one sample in a study of cytomegalovirus exposure and HLA in healthy donors. Researchers ran the PCR with 60 Vbeta and 13 Jbeta primers. Only in-frame clones appear in the TCRdb table, and some are missing; sequencing was by immunoSEQ multiplex PCR. This sample has roughly 120,000 clones, with 55% to 75% found just once. The sequencing sample was made of PBMCs. All receptors derive from a man aged 25-45 years in good health and CMV-seropositive.

V and J are TRBV7-2 and TRBJ2-1, with TRBD2 matching over 8 bases. With 6 bases clipped from V and 7 bases from J, the junction kept 5 bases outside the gene matches. Germline V CDR1 and CDR2: SGHTA, FQGNSA. The CDR3 covers 13 residues. The CDR3 region is CASSIAGTNEQFF. CDR3 nucleotide sequence: TGTGCCAGCAGTATAGCGGGAACTAATGAGCAGTTCTTC.

This sequence joins TRBV19 and TRBJ2-7; the D gene is possibly TRBD1 (6 bases). V was cut by 6 bases and J by 0 bases, with 9 bases left in between. This CDR3 spans 13 amino acids. Germline V CDR1 and CDR2: LNHDA, SQIVND (reference sequence). The CDR3 DNA reads TGTGCCAGTAGAGGACAGAGCTCCTACGAGCAGTACGTC. It specifies CASRGQSSYEQYV.

V gene TRBV7-2 combines with J gene TRBJ1-2; D uncertain. V was cut by 5 bases and J by 2 bases, with 12 bases left in between. The CDR3 loop spans 14 amino acids. CDR1 is SGHTA, CDR2 FQGNSA, per germline. DNA for the CDR3: TGTGCCAGCAGCCCGACATACTCCAACTATGGCTACACCTTC. This encodes CASSPTYSNYGYTF.

The CDR3 here is CASSFGWQGFYNEQFF. DNA of the CDR3: TGTGCCAGCAGCTTTGGATGGCAGGGGTTCTACAATGAGCAGTTCTTC. The chain has TRBV7-2 and TRBJ2-1, with a possible D match to TRBD1 (6 bases). In germline, CDR1 is SGHTA, CDR2 FQGNSA. This CDR3 is 16 amino acids long. V was cut by 3 bases and J by 3 bases, with 15 bases left in between.

The J gene is TRBJ1-3, the V gene TRBV4-2; TRBD1 aligns across 8 bases. The CDR3 extends over 19 amino acids. Trimming cost V 0 bases and J 0 bases; bases outside gene matches: 10. CDR1 is LGHNA, CDR2 YNFKEQ, per germline. The CDR3, as DNA: TGTGCCAGCAGCCAAGATCAGGGGGCCCAGGTCCTCTCTGGAAACACCATATATTTT. It encodes CASSQDQGAQVLSGNTIYF.

This clone turned up a few times. The V gene is TRBV29-1, the J gene TRBJ2-3; 7 bases line up with TRBD1. V trimming: 6 bases; J trimming: 0 bases; junction bases outside the gene matches: 6. This CDR3 comprises 14 residues. Per germline, CDR1 SQVTM and CDR2 ANQGSEA. CDR3 protein: CSVLGQESTDTQYF. The CDR3 coding sequence is TGCAGCGTACTCGGACAGGAGAGCACAGATACGCAGTATTTT.

V usage is TRBV6-4 and J usage is TRBJ1-2; 7 bases are shared with TRBD1. J gave up 7 bases and V 0 bases, and 8 bases lay outside the gene matches. The CDR3 is made up of 15 amino acids. CDR1 is MRHNA, CDR2 SNTAGT, per germline. The CDR3 bases are TGTGCCAGCAGTGACTCCTCTGACAGGGCTTTTGGCTACACCTTC. It translates to CASSDSSDRAFGYTF.

This clone was recorded a few times. The chain recombines TRBV6-4 with TRBJ1-1, with a possible D match to TRBD1 (5 bases). The CDR3 runs 14 residues. Trimming cost V 2 bases and J 1 base, with 8 bases left between them. The germline gives CDR1 MRHNA, CDR2 SNTAGT. The DNA for the CDR3 is TGTGCCAGCAGTGACCAAGACAGGAACACTGAAGCTTTCTTT. Translation gives CASSDQDRNTEAFF.

The rearrangement uses TRBV29-1 and TRBJ1-2, with unresolved D. The CDR3 runs to 12 residues. Germline CDR1 SQVTM, CDR2 ANQGSEA. Between the trimmed V and J ends, which lost 2 bases and 1 base, there was a span of 5 bases. The CDR3: CSVEYNNYGYTF. In DNA, the CDR3 is TGCAGCGTTGAATATAATAACTATGGCTACACCTTC.

The V gene is TRBV11-3, the J gene TRBJ2-3, with TRBD2 matching over 8 bases. V dropped 5 bases and J dropped 0; count of bases not matched to a gene: 7. Germline CDR1 reads SGHNT; CDR2 reads YENEEA. This CDR3 region has 16 residues. The CDR3 region is CASSPRGVPSTDTQYF. CDR3 coding DNA: TGTGCCAGCAGCCCGCGGGGGGTACCTAGCACAGATACGCAGTATTTT.

This clone was seen a handful of times. V and J are TRBV5-4 and TRBJ1-2; tentative D call: TRBD1 (6 bases). The CDR3 is 13 amino acids. From germline, CDR1 is SGHNT and CDR2 YYREEE (reference sequence). Trimming took off 1 base at V and 4 bases at J, with 8 bases between the two ends. CDR3 DNA: TGTGCCAGCAGCTTGCGACAGGTCTATGGCTACACCTTC. It yields the protein CASSLRQVYGYTF.

This clone is medium-sized within its sample. The chain's CDR3 is CASSRQGDTEAFF. For the CDR3, the DNA is TGTGCCAGCAGCAGACAGGGAGACACTGAAGCTTTCTTT. V usage is TRBV25-1 and J usage is TRBJ1-1, with 7 bases identical to TRBD1. The CDR3 covers 13 residues. CDR1 and CDR2 (germline): MGHDK, SYGVNS. Trimming took 6 bases from V and 3 from J; bases not matched to a gene: 4.

The V and J genes are TRBV6-5 and TRBJ2-5; 11 positions agree with TRBD2. The tail of the sequence fits TRBJ2-7 better, so the J call may be wrong. The CDR3 loop spans 16 amino acids. Per the germline V gene, CDR1 is MNHEY and CDR2 is SVGAGI. CDR3 nucleotide sequence: TGTGCCAGCAGTTACTCGTCGACTAGCGGGACCTACGAGCAGTACTTC. Translation gives CASSYSSTSGTYEQYF.

V gene TRBV4-2 combines with J gene TRBJ1-3; possible D gene TRBD1, 5 bases. CDR3 length equals 16 residues. The V end lost 0 bases, the J end lost 2 bases, and 11 bases lay between the germline ends. CDR1 is LGHNA, CDR2 YNFKEQ, per germline. CDR3 bases: TGTGCCAGCAGCCAAGAATGGGGGAGGGCTGGAAACACCATATATTTT. This codes for CASSQEWGRAGNTIYF.

The rearrangement joins TRBV12-2 to TRBJ2-1; no check of the table's D call, TRBD2, against the DNA was made. TRBV12-2 is recorded as a pseudogene. The CDR3 is 17 amino acids. The CDR3 sequence: CASRLGKGLAGDNEQFF. In DNA, the CDR3 is TGTGCAAGTCGCTTGGGAAAGGGACTAGCGGGAGACAATGAGCAGTTCTTC.

The chain employs TRBV28 and TRBJ2-1; 15 bases match TRBD2. Looked up from germline, CDR1 is MDHEN and CDR2 is SYDVKM. CDR3 length equals 16 residues. J gave up 6 bases and V 5 bases, and 5 bases lay outside the gene matches. CDR3 bases: TGTGCCAGCAGTCCGCCGGGACTAGCGGGAGGCAATGAGCAGTTCTTC. Amino acids: CASSPPGLAGGNEQFF.

V is TRBV5-1 and J is TRBJ2-5; 8 bases map to TRBD1. The CDR3 covers 15 residues. In germline, CDR1 is SGHRS, CDR2 YFSETQ. V shed 4 bases, J shed 3 bases, and the junction held 8 bases outside the gene matches. CDR3 residues: CASSPGTGYEETQYF. The CDR3 DNA follows: TGCGCCAGCAGCCCGGGGACAGGTTATGAAGAGACCCAGTACTTC.

This clone showed up just a few times. The chain combines TRBV5-6 with TRBJ1-1; the D is unclear. V gave up 4 bases and J gave up 1 base, with 14 bases separating them. The CDR3 is 15 residues long. The germline V gene has CDR1 SGHDT and CDR2 YYEEEE. The CDR3 nucleotides are TGTGCCAGCAGCGCCCAGTCCCCCCGGAACACTGAAGCTTTCTTT. Encoded protein: CASSAQSPRNTEAFF.

The chain links TRBV27 to TRBJ1-1; TRBD1 matches at 9 bases. The junction had 6 bases not matched to a gene; V was cut back by 5 bases and J by 5 bases. Per germline, CDR1 MNHEY and CDR2 SMNVEV (reference sequence). This CDR3 comprises 14 residues. CDR3 loop: CASSPGTGYTEAFF. CDR3 sequence (DNA): TGTGCCAGCAGTCCCGGGACAGGGTATACTGAAGCTTTCTTT.

The chain carries TRBV11-3 and TRBJ2-1, with 8 bases that match TRBD2. There are 15 residues in the CDR3. J was trimmed by 7 bases and V by 5 bases; bases with no gene match: 10. The germline CDR1 and CDR2 sequences are SGHNT and YENEEA. The CDR3 DNA reads TGTGCCAGCAGCCGTTTCGGGGGGGGCGATAATGAGCAGTTCTTC. Its protein is CASSRFGGGDNEQFF. Variable domain in full (rest from reference TRBV11-3 and TRBJ2-1): EAGVVQSPRYKIIEKKQPVAFWCNPISGHNTLYWYLQNLGQGPELLIRYENEEAVDDSQLPKDRFSAERLKGVDSTLKIQPAELGDSAVYLCASSRFGGGDNEQFFGPGTRLTVL.

V usage is TRBV28 and J usage is TRBJ2-7, with D perhaps TRBD2 (5 bases). Germline CDR1 reads MDHEN; CDR2 reads SYDVKM. V gave up 5 bases and J gave up 0 bases, with 14 bases separating them. The CDR3 extends over 15 amino acids. CDR3 DNA: TGTGCCAGCAGTACCCTAGGCGGGTACTCCTACGAGCAGTACGTC. This codes for CASSTLGGYSYEQYV.

The chain has TRBV6-5 and TRBJ1-4; a possible D gene is TRBD1 (5 bases). The CDR3 covers 16 residues. Germline assignment: CDR1 MNHEY and CDR2 SVGAGI. Trimming shortened V by 0 bases and J by 6 bases, and 14 bases separated the two germline ends. In DNA form, the CDR3 reads TGTGCCAGCAGTTACTCGATAGGCCAGGGATATGAAAAACTGTTTTTT. Residues: CASSYSIGQGYEKLFF.

V gene TRBV6-1 combines with J gene TRBJ1-5; perhaps TRBD1 as D (5 bases). This CDR3 is built from 13 residues. CDR1 and CDR2 (germline): MNHNS, SASEGT. V was shortened by 4 bases and J by 6 bases, with 10 bases between the two germline ends. In DNA, the CDR3 is TGTGCCAGCAGTGGCGGGGCAGTTCAGCCCCAGCATTTT. Residues: CASSGGAVQPQHF.

The CDR3 region has the DNA TGTGCCAGCAGCTTGTCGGGAGACACCGGGGAGCTGTTTTTT. Its translation is CASSLSGDTGELFF. The rearrangement uses TRBV5-6 and TRBJ2-2, with TRBD2 as a possible D gene (6 bases). Germline V gene sequence: CDR1 SGHDT, CDR2 YYEEEE. Trimming took off 1 base at V and 3 bases at J, with 7 bases between the two ends. The CDR3 covers 14 residues.

Concerning this clone: The limits of the CDR3 on the DNA are not certain, so only TCRdb's listed CDR3 is given. This rearrangement joins TRBV21-1 to TRBJ2-7; the DNA was not used to check the table's D call, TRBD1. TRBV21-1 is marked as a pseudogene. The CDR3 sequence runs 14 residues, both termini included. CDR3 loop: CASSKVGTGNEQYF.

The chain is built from TRBV29-1 and TRBJ2-1; the match to TRBD1 covers 7 bases. The CDR3 has 13 residues. The J segment lost 5 bases and the V segment lost 5 bases, leaving 6 bases of the junction unmatched. CDR1 is SQVTM and CDR2 is ANQGSEA in the germline V gene. In DNA form, the CDR3 reads TGCAGCGTTTCGCAGACAGGGCACAATGAGCAGTTCTTC. It translates to CSVSQTGHNEQFF.

The chain combines TRBV27 with TRBJ2-7; weak D call: TRBD1 (5 bases). V was shortened by 0 bases and J by 2 bases, with 17 bases between the two germline ends. CDR3 length equals 17 residues. CDR1 is MNHEY and CDR2 is SMNVEV in the germline V gene (reference sequence). CDR3 DNA: TGTGCCAGCAGTTTATCCCCGACAGTAAAGGGCACCTACGAGCAGTACTTC. This sequence encodes CASSLSPTVKGTYEQYF.

This clone showed up just once. The chain links TRBV7-8 to TRBJ1-1; possible D gene TRBD1, 5 bases. Germline values: CDR1 SGHVS, CDR2 FQNEAQ. The CDR3 is 16 amino acids. V gave up 3 bases and J gave up 0 bases, with 14 bases separating them. CDR3 DNA: TGTGCCAGCAGCTTCGGAGGGGTCCCTATGAACACTGAAGCTTTCTTT. Protein sequence: CASSFGGVPMNTEAFF.

V and J are TRBV19 and TRBJ1-5, with D maybe TRBD1 (5 bases). V was cut by 10 bases and J by 6 bases, with 16 bases left in between. CDR3 length: 13 amino acids. Germline values: CDR1 LNHDA, CDR2 SQIVND (reference sequence). CDR3 in amino acids: CATAKGRGQPQHF. The CDR3 nucleotides read TGTGCCACCGCGAAGGGGAGGGGTCAGCCCCAGCATTTT.

The CDR3 here is CASRHGGSYNEQFF. The CDR3 DNA sequence: TGTGCCAGCCGCCACGGAGGCTCCTACAATGAGCAGTTCTTC. This sequence joins TRBV27 and TRBJ2-1; the D gene is possibly TRBD2 (5 bases). The V end was cut by 8 bases, the J end by 0 bases, with 11 bases between. This CDR3 spans 14 amino acids. Germline V gene sequence: CDR1 MNHEY, CDR2 SMNVEV (reference sequence).

The CDR3 nucleotides are TGTGCCAGCAGTTCCGAGGGTATTGAGCAGTTCTTC. Residues: CASSSEGIEQFF. The V gene is TRBV6-6, the J gene TRBJ2-1; D may be TRBD2 (5 bases). Germline values: CDR1 MNHNY, CDR2 SVGAGI (reference sequence). Trimming pared 4 bases from V and 9 bases from J, leaving 10 bases between. The CDR3 runs 12 residues.

The chain combines TRBV4-1 with TRBJ1-5, with TRBD1 identical over 12 bases. The CDR3 has 18 amino acids. CDR1 and CDR2 (germline): MGHRA, YSYEKL. Trimming at V came to 0 bases and at J to 1 base, leaving 4 bases not matched to a gene. In DNA form, the CDR3 reads TGCGCCAGCAGCCAAGAGGGGGGACAGGGGGCGAGCAATCAGCCCCAGCATTTT. Translating gives CASSQEGGQGASNQPQHF.